This entry lists 20 T cell receptor beta chains sequenced from one sample in a study of T-cell memory formation after mild COVID-19. TCRdb passed the 5' RACE reads through MiXCR, listing each CDR3 protein once. The sample comprises about 560,000 distinct CDR3 sequences, less than 25% of which are singletons, and about 8.7% rests with the top ten. The sequencing input was PBMCs or a T cell subset sorted from them (not recorded which). The receptors come from an adult woman who had mild COVID-19 (a few samples of this study predate the infection). Cell type and time point are not known.

V gene TRBV15 combines with J gene TRBJ1-1; 9 nucleotides agree with TRBD1. In germline, CDR1 is LNHNV, CDR2 YYDKDF (reference sequence). The CDR3 is 13 amino acids. V lost 2 bases and J lost 6; bases outside the gene matches: 1. The CDR3: CATSRRTGAEAFF. The DNA of the CDR3 is TGTGCCACCAGCAGAAGGACAGGGGCTGAAGCTTTCTTT.

This clonotype was found many times. This rearrangement joins TRBV3-1 to TRBJ1-1; D unresolved. Trimming pared 1 base from V and 5 bases from J, leaving 8 bases between. This CDR3 is built from 13 residues. Germline V lookup: CDR1 LGHDT, CDR2 YNNKEL (reference sequence). The CDR3 DNA follows: TGTGCCAGCAGCCAAGTGTTGGGGACTGAAGCTTTCTTT. Protein: CASSQVLGTEAFF. The whole variable domain, remainder taken from reference TRBV3-1 and TRBJ1-1, is DTAVSQTPKYLVTQMGNDKSIKCEQNLGHDTMYWYKQDSKKFLKIMFSYNNKELIINETVPNRFSPKSPDKAHLNLHINSLELGDSAVYFCASSQVLGTEAFFGQGTRLTVV.

The chain joins TRBV7-2 to TRBJ2-3; 12 bases map to TRBD2. The CDR3 length is 19 residues. J gave up 1 base and V 1 base, and 9 bases lay outside the gene matches. The germline gives CDR1 SGHTA, CDR2 FQGNSA. The CDR3 sequence is CASSLGVGLAGYRTDTQYF. The CDR3 nucleotides are TGTGCCAGCAGCTTAGGAGTGGGACTAGCGGGCTACCGCACAGATACGCAGTATTTT.

The chain recombines TRBV20-1 with TRBJ1-1; D is unresolved. Trimming removed 1 base from V and 1 base from J, with 7 bases in between. Germline CDR1 reads DFQATT; CDR2 reads SNEGSKA (reference sequence). There are 13 residues in the CDR3. The CDR3 protein is CSARGQPNTEAFF. CDR3 nucleotides: TGCAGTGCTAGAGGTCAACCGAACACTGAAGCTTTCTTT.

The chain has TRBV20-1 and TRBJ2-1; 7 nucleotides align to TRBD1. V lost 5 bases to trimming and J lost 4 bases; unmatched junction nucleotides: 8. This CDR3 is 14 amino acids long. Germline V gives CDR1 DFQATT, CDR2 SNEGSKA (reference sequence). CDR3 region: CSAHDRVTYNEQFF. The CDR3 nucleotides are TGCAGTGCTCACGACAGGGTTACATACAATGAGCAGTTCTTC.

The chain couples TRBV7-2 to TRBJ2-7, with 9 bases identical to TRBD1. Unmatched junction bases numbered 8, after V lost 5 bases and J lost 0 bases. Germline V gene sequence: CDR1 SGHTA, CDR2 FQGNSA. There are 16 residues in the CDR3. The CDR3 reads CASSPYGTGSSYEQYF. Written as DNA, the CDR3 is TGTGCCAGCAGCCCGTACGGGACAGGGAGCTCCTACGAGCAGTACTTC. Looking up the rest from reference TRBV7-2 and TRBJ2-7 gives the full variable domain: GAGVSQSPSNKVTEKGKDVELRCDPISGHTALYWYRQSLGQGLEFLIYFQGNSAPDKSGLPSDRFSAERTGGSVSTLTIQRTQQEDSAVYLCASSPYGTGSSYEQYFGPGTRLTVT.

V gene TRBV4-1 combines with J gene TRBJ1-1, with D tentatively TRBD1 (5 bases). CDR3 length: 14 amino acids. Germline V CDR1 and CDR2: MGHRA, YSYEKL. V was cut by 1 base and J by 5 bases, with 11 bases left in between. In nucleotides, the CDR3 is TGCGCCAGCAGCCAAGGGGGGGTACAGACTGAAGCTTTCTTT. This codes for CASSQGGVQTEAFF.

At least ten counts were recorded for this clonotype. J is TRBJ2-7 and V is TRBV30; TRBD2 matches 13 bases. The CDR3 is 17 amino acids. Germline trimming cut 7 bases from V and 3 bases from J; bases unmatched to any gene: 15. The V gene's germline CDR1 is GTSNPN and CDR2 SVGIG (reference sequence). The CDR3 DNA is TGTGCCTCGGAGCCGGGACTAGCGGGAAGTACGGGCTACGAGCAGTACTTC. This encodes CASEPGLAGSTGYEQYF. Combining the CDR3 with reference TRBV30 and TRBJ2-7 gives the whole variable domain SQTIHQWPATLVQPVGSPLSLECTVEGTSNPNLYWYRQAAGRGLQLLFYSVGIGQISSEVPQNLSASRPQDRQFILSSKKLLLSDSGFYLCASEPGLAGSTGYEQYFGPGTRLTVT.

The genes are TRBV9 and TRBJ2-3; 7 nucleotides match TRBD2. The CDR3 contains 15 residues. Unmatched junction bases numbered 4, after V lost 3 bases and J lost 0 bases. In germline, CDR1 is SGDLS, CDR2 YYNGEE. In DNA form, the CDR3 reads TGTGCCAGCAGCGACGGGAGGTTAAGCACAGATACGCAGTATTTT. It encodes CASSDGRLSTDTQYF.

V is TRBV25-1 and J is TRBJ2-2; D unresolved. V lost 3 bases and J lost 1, with 9 bases in between. The V gene's germline CDR1 is MGHDK and CDR2 SYGVNS. The CDR3 is made up of 15 amino acids. CDR3 sequence: CASSETRKNTGELFF. CDR3 in DNA: TGTGCCAGCAGTGAGACCCGCAAGAACACCGGGGAGCTGTTTTTT.

The chain employs TRBV7-8 and TRBJ2-3, with 8 positions matching TRBD1. Trimming removed 3 bases from V and 3 bases from J; junction bases left unmatched: 8. Germline assignment: CDR1 SGHVS and CDR2 FQNEAQ. The CDR3 is 16 amino acids. In DNA, the CDR3 is TGTGCCAGCAGCTTTGACAGGGGCGGTCGGACAGATACGCAGTATTTT. This sequence encodes CASSFDRGGRTDTQYF.

This chain joins TRBV28 and TRBJ1-2; 7 positions match TRBD1. The CDR3 extends over 13 amino acids. Germline CDR1 MDHEN, CDR2 SYDVKM. With V trimmed by 5 bases and J by 7 bases, 7 bases remained unmatched. CDR3 amino acids: CASSNGQVGGYTF. As DNA, the CDR3 is TGTGCCAGCAGTAACGGACAGGTTGGTGGCTACACCTTC.

This clonotype was observed a few times. The V call is TRBV5-1, the J call TRBJ1-1; 8 bases line up with TRBD1. The CDR3 sequence is 16 residues long. The junction had 10 bases not matched to a gene; V was cut back by 3 bases and J by 3 bases. The germline V gene encodes CDR1 SGHRS and CDR2 YFSETQ. CDR3 loop: CASSSGQAPRDTEAFF. The DNA of the CDR3 is TGCGCCAGCAGCTCGGGACAGGCTCCTAGGGACACTGAAGCTTTCTTT.

This clonotype was detected only a few times. The V gene is TRBV20-1, the J gene TRBJ1-2; TRBD1 agrees at 8 bases. The CDR3 runs to 14 residues. The V segment lost 3 bases and the J segment 5 bases; nucleotides outside the gene matches: 8. Germline-derived CDR1 and CDR2 are DFQATT and SNEGSKA (reference sequence). CDR3 region: CSASKTGEAYGYTF. CDR3 sequence (DNA): TGCAGTGCTAGTAAGACAGGGGAGGCATATGGCTACACCTTC.

There are many counts of this clonotype. This rearrangement joins TRBV6-5 to TRBJ1-6; tentatively, D is TRBD1 (5 bases). V was trimmed by 4 bases and J by 8 bases, leaving 6 bases between them. This CDR3 spans 12 amino acids. Germline assignment: CDR1 MNHEY and CDR2 SVGAGI. CDR3 sequence reads: CASSLGDSPLHF. CDR3 nucleotides: TGTGCCAGCAGTTTGGGGGATTCACCCCTCCACTTT.

A few counts support this clonotype. The chain is built from TRBV5-1 and TRBJ2-5; the D gene is possibly TRBD2 (6 bases). This CDR3 contains 14 residues. With 5 bases removed from V and 5 bases from J, the gap between germline ends came to 16 bases. CDR1 is SGHRS, CDR2 YFSETQ, per germline. The CDR3 DNA reads as TGCGCCAGCAGTCGAACGGGAGTTGGTGAGACCCAGTACTTC. Translation: CASSRTGVGETQYF.

J is TRBJ1-1 and V is TRBV20-1; 7 positions agree with TRBD1. CDR3 length equals 14 residues. Germline V CDR1 and CDR2: DFQATT, SNEGSKA (reference sequence). V lost 0 bases to trimming and J lost 3 bases; unmatched junction nucleotides: 4. This CDR3 is CSARDRTGYTEAFF. CDR3 nucleotides: TGCAGTGCTAGAGACAGGACAGGATACACTGAAGCTTTCTTT.

This clonotype was recorded a few times. The chain combines TRBV15 with TRBJ2-7, with D hard to call. V was cut by 1 base and J by 0 bases, with 10 bases left in between. The CDR3 contains 15 residues. Germline V gene data show CDR1 as LNHNV and CDR2 as YYDKDF (reference sequence). In DNA, the CDR3 is TGTGCCACCAGCAGAGGACTGGGAAGCTCCTACGAGCAGTACTTC. As protein: CATSRGLGSSYEQYF.

This sequence joins TRBV12-3 or TRBV12-4 and TRBJ1-2; D is uncertain. With 5 bases removed from V and 8 bases from J, the gap between germline ends came to 12 bases. The CDR3 sequence is 12 residues long. CDR3 in DNA: TGTGCCAGCAGTCCCAGTGCCTGGGGCTACACCTTC. It encodes CASSPSAWGYTF.

This clonotype came up a few times. V and J are TRBV7-8 and TRBJ2-5; 7 bases are a match to TRBD2. The CDR3 loop spans 16 amino acids. Germline V CDR1 and CDR2: SGHVS, FQNEAQ. V was clipped by 3 bases and J by 4 bases; unmatched bases: 11. The CDR3 loop reads CASSFRRERVGETQYF. In DNA, the CDR3 is TGTGCCAGCAGCTTTAGGCGGGAGCGCGTCGGAGAGACCCAGTACTTC.